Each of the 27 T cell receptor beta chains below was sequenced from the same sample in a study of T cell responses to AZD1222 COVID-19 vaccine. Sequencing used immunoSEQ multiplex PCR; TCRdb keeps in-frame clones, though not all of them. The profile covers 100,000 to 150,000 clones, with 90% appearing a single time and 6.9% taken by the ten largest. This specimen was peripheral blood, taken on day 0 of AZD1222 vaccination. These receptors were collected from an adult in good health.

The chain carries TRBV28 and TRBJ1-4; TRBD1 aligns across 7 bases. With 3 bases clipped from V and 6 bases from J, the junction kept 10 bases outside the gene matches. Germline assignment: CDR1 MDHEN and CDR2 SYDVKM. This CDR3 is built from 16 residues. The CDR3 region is CASSFRQGIVYEKLFF. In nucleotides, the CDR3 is TGTGCCAGCAGTTTTAGACAGGGTATCGTGTATGAAAAACTGTTTTTT.

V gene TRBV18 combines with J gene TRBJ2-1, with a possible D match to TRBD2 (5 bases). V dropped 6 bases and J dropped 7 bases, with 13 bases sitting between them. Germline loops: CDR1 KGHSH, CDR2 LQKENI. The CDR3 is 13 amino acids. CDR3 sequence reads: CASSNQRDNEQFF. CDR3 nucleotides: TGTGCCAGCTCCAACCAGAGGGATAATGAGCAGTTCTTC.

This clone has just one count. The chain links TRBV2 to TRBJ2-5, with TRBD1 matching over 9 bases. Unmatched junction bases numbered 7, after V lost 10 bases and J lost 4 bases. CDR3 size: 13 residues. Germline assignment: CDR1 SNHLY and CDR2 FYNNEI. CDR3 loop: CANTGTGRETQYF. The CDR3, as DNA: TGTGCCAACACCGGGACAGGGAGAGAGACCCAGTACTTC.

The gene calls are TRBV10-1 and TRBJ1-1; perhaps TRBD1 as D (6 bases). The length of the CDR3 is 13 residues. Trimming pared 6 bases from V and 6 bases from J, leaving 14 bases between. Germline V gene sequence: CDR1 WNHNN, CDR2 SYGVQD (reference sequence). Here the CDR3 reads CASRVPGVPEAFF. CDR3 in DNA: TGCGCCAGCAGGGTGCCAGGGGTACCTGAAGCTTTCTTT.

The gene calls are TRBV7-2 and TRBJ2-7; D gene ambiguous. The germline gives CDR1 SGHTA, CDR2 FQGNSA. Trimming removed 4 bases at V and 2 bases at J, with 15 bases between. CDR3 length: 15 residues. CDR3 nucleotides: TGTGCCAGCAGCTCACGACCTGGACGGCCCTACGAGCAGTACTTC. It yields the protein CASSSRPGRPYEQYF.

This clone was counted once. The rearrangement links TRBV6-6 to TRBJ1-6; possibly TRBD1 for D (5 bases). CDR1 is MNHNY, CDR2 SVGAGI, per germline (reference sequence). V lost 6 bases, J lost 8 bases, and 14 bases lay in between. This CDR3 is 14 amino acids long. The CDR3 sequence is CASSLRGSDSPLHF. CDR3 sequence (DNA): TGTGCCAGCAGCCTACGGGGCTCGGATTCACCCCTCCACTTT.

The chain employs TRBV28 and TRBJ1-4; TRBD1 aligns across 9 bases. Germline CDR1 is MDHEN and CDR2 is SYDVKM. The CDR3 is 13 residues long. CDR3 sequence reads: CAGRTGVDEKLFF. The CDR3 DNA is TGTGCGGGCCGGACAGGGGTGGATGAAAAACTGTTTTTT.

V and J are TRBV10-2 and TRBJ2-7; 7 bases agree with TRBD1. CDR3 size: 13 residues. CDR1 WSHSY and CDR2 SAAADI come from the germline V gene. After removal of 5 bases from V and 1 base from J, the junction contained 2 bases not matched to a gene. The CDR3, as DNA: TGCGCCAGCAGTCAGGACAGGTCCTACGAGCAGTACTTC. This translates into CASSQDRSYEQYF.

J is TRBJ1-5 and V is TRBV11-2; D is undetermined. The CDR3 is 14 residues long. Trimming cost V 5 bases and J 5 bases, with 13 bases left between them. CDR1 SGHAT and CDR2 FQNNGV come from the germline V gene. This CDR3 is CASSPLNGDQPQHF. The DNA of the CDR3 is TGTGCCAGCAGCCCCCTGAATGGGGATCAGCCCCAGCATTTT.

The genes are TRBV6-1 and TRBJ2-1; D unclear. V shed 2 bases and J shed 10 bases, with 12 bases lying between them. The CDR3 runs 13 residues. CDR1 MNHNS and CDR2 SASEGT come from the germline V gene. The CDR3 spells CASSESARREQFF. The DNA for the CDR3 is TGTGCCAGCAGTGAATCGGCTAGACGGGAGCAGTTCTTC.

In nucleotides, the CDR3 is TGTGCCAGCAGCTCGGGCCTCCAGAACACTGAAGCTTTCTTT. Protein product: CASSSGLQNTEAFF. The chain links TRBV9 to TRBJ1-1, with no clear D. The CDR3 spans 14 residues. Trimming pared 4 bases from V and 1 base from J, leaving 11 bases between. Germline CDR1 and CDR2: SGDLS and YYNGEE.

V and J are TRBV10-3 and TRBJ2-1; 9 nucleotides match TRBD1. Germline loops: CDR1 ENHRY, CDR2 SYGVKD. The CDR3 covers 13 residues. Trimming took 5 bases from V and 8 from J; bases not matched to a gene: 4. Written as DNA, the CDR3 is TGTGCCATCAGTACAGGGGGCTGGGATGAGCAGTTCTTC. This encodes CAISTGGWDEQFF.

CDR3 DNA sequence: TGCGCCAGCAGCCAAGATCCACCCCCGGGCCCGGGAGATGGCTACACCTTC. It is translated as CASSQDPPPGPGDGYTF. The chain uses TRBV4-3 and TRBJ1-2, with D unclear. The germline V and J ends were trimmed by 0 bases and 6 bases, with 20 bases remaining between them. Germline V gene sequence: CDR1 LGHNA, CDR2 YSLEER. CDR3 length equals 17 residues.

This CDR3 is CAWSASFLQYF. The DNA of the CDR3 is TGTGCCTGGAGTGCATCCTTTCTACAGTATTTT. The gene calls are TRBV30 and TRBJ2-3; unclear D gene. Looked up from germline, CDR1 is GTSNPN and CDR2 is SVGIG (reference sequence). The CDR3 runs 11 residues. V shed 1 base and J shed 12 bases, with 11 bases lying between them.

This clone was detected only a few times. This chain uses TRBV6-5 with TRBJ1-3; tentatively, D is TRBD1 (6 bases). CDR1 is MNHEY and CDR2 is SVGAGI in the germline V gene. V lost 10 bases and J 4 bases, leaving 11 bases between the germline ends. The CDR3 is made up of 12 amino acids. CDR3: CAILTGGNTIYF. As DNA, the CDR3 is TGTGCCATCCTTACAGGGGGAAACACCATATATTTT.

CDR3: CASSLGGGGTDTQYF. CDR3 nucleotides: TGTGCCAGCAGTTTAGGTGGGGGAGGCACAGATACGCAGTATTTT. This rearrangement joins TRBV28 to TRBJ2-3; D is tentatively TRBD1 or TRBD2 (5 bases each). V lost 2 bases and J lost 1, with 10 bases in between. Germline V gives CDR1 MDHEN, CDR2 SYDVKM. The CDR3 consists of 15 residues.

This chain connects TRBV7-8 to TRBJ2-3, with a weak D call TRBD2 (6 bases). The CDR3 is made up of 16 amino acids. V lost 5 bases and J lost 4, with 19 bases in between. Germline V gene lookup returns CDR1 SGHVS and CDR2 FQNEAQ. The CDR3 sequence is CASSRNNRLVADTQYF. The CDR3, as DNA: TGTGCCAGCAGCCGGAATAACAGACTAGTGGCAGATACGCAGTATTTT.

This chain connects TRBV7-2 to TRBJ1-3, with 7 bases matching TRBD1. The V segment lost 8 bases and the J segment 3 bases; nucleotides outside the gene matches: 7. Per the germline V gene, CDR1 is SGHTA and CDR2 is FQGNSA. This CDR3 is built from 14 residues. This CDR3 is CASYLGGSGNTIYF. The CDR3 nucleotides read TGTGCCAGCTACTTAGGGGGCAGTGGAAACACCATATATTTT. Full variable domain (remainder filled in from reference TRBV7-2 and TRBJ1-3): GAGVSQSPSNKVTEKGKDVELRCDPISGHTALYWYRQSLGQGLEFLIYFQGNSAPDKSGLPSDRFSAERTGGSVSTLTIQRTQQEDSAVYLCASYLGGSGNTIYFGEGSWLTVV.

CDR3 DNA sequence: TGTGCCAGTAGCCTTAATGACCTTAACTATGGCTACACCTTC. Protein product: CASSLNDLNYGYTF. The rearrangement joins TRBV19 to TRBJ1-2; D unclear. Trimming left V 6 bases short and J 1 base short, with 12 bases between. The CDR3 has 14 amino acids. Per the germline V gene, CDR1 is LNHDA and CDR2 is SQIVND (reference sequence).

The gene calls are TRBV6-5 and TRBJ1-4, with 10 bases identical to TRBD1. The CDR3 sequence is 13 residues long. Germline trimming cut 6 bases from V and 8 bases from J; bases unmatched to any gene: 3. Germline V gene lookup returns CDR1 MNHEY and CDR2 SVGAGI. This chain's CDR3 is CASRGQGWEKLFF. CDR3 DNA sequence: TGTGCCAGCAGGGGACAGGGGTGGGAAAAACTGTTTTTT.

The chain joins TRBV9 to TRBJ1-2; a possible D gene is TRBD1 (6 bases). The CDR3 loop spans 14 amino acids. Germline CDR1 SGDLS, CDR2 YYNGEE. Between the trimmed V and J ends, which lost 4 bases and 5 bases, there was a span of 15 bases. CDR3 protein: CASSPTTGGYGYTF. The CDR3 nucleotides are TGTGCCAGCAGCCCAACGACAGGAGGGTATGGCTACACCTTC.

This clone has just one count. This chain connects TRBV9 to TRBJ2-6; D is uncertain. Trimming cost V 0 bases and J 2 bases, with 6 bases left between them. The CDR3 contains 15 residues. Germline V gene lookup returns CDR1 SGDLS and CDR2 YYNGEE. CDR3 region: CASSVEGAGANVLTF. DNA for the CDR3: TGTGCCAGCAGCGTAGAAGGTGCTGGGGCCAACGTCCTGACTTTC.

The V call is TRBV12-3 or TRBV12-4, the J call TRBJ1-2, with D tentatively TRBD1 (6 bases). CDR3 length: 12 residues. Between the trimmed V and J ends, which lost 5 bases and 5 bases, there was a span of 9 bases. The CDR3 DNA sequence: TGTGCCAGCAGTCAAGGGGGATATGGCTACACCTTC. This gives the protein CASSQGGYGYTF.

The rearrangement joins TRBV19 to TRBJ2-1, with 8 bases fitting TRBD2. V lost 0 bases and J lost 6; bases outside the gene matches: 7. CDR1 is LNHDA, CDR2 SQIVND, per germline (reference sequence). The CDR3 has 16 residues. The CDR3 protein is CASSIDHGLAVNEQFF. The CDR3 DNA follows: TGTGCCAGTAGTATAGATCACGGACTAGCAGTCAATGAGCAGTTCTTC.

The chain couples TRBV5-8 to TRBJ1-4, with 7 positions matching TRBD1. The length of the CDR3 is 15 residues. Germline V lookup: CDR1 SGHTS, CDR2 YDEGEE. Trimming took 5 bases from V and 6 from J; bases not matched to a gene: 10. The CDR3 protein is CASRFRGTSYEKLFF. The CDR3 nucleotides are TGTGCCAGCAGGTTCAGGGGGACCTCTTATGAAAAACTGTTTTTT. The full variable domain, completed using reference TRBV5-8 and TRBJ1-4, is EAGVTQSPTHLIKTRGQQATLRCSPISGHTSVYWYQQALGLGLQFLLWYDEGEERNRGNFPPRFSGRQFPNYSSELNVNALELEDSALYLCASRFRGTSYEKLFFGSGTQLSVL.

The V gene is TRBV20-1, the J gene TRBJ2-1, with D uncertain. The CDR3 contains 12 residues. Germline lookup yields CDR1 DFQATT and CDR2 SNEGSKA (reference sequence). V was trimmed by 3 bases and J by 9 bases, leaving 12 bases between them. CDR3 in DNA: TGCAGTGCTAGTGCTACGCAGGCTGAGCAGTTCTTC. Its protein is CSASATQAEQFF.

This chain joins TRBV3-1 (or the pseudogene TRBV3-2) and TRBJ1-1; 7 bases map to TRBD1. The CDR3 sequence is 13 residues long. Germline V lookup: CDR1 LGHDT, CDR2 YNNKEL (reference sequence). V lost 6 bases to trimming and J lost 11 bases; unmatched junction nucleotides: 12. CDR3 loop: CASRQTGTEAAFF. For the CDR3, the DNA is TGTGCCAGCAGACAGACAGGGACCGAGGCGGCTTTCTTT.